This passage covers 24 T cell receptor beta chains from one sample sequenced in a study of OX40 agonist ivuxolimab in advanced cancers. Sequenced by immunoSEQ multiplex PCR; TCRdb stores in-frame clones only, minus some. The table has 70,000 to 80,000 clones, over 70% seen once; the top ten hold around 4.2%. The sequencing here drew on CD4+ or CD8+ T cells sorted from blood, taken in a trial of the OX40 agonist ivuxolimab. These receptors were collected from an adult with an advanced solid tumor such as melanoma, head and neck, liver or kidney cancer.

The gene calls are TRBV13 and TRBJ2-3; tentative D call: TRBD2 (7 bases). Per the germline V gene, CDR1 is PRHDT and CDR2 is FYEKMQ (reference sequence). With 0 bases removed from V and 8 bases from J, the gap between germline ends came to 24 bases. There are 18 residues in the CDR3. CDR3: CASSLGTGTTGDTATQYF. CDR3 DNA: TGTGCCAGCAGCTTAGGTACCGGGACTACGGGGGACACGGCTACGCAGTATTTT.

The gene calls are TRBV6-5 and TRBJ1-3, with a tentative D call TRBD1 (6 bases). V gave up 5 bases and J gave up 1 base, with 12 bases separating them. The CDR3 has 15 amino acids. Germline CDR1 and CDR2: MNHEY and SVGAGI. The CDR3, as DNA: TGTGCCAGCAGTCGCCTTGGGACATCTGGAAACACCATATATTTT. This sequence encodes CASSRLGTSGNTIYF.

The rearrangement links TRBV20-1 to TRBJ2-7; D is perhaps TRBD1 or TRBD2 (5 bases each). Germline-derived CDR1 and CDR2 are DFQATT and SNEGSKA (reference sequence). The CDR3 covers 11 residues. The CDR3 is CSGTDSYEQYF. DNA for the CDR3: TGCAGCGGGACGGACTCCTACGAGCAGTACTTC.

The table lists this clone with a few counts. This chain links TRBV11-2 with TRBJ2-3; the match to TRBD2 covers 10 bases. The CDR3 totals 18 residues. Per the germline V gene, CDR1 is SGHAT and CDR2 is FQNNGV. The J segment lost 2 bases and the V segment lost 5 bases, leaving 13 bases of the junction unmatched. The CDR3 DNA sequence: TGTGCCAGCAGCCTCTCGCACATAGCGGGAGGTAACACAGATACGCAGTATTTT. Translation: CASSLSHIAGGNTDTQYF.

The rearrangement uses TRBV7-3 and TRBJ2-1; no firm D call. Trimming removed 3 bases from V and 5 bases from J, with 8 bases in between. CDR3 size: 13 residues. In germline, CDR1 is SGHTA, CDR2 FQGTGA. The CDR3 DNA sequence: TGTGCCAGCAGCTTGTCTCTCAACAATGAGCAGTTCTTC. It specifies CASSLSLNNEQFF.

The chain carries TRBV5-8 and TRBJ2-1; 9 nucleotides agree with TRBD2. This CDR3 comprises 16 residues. Germline V gives CDR1 SGHTS, CDR2 YDEGEE. Germline trimming cut 4 bases from V and 7 bases from J; bases unmatched to any gene: 12. As DNA, the CDR3 is TGTGCCAGCAGCCCTACCCTAGCGGGGCTTGGGAATGAGCAGTTCTTC. This gives the protein CASSPTLAGLGNEQFF.

V gene TRBV7-2 combines with J gene TRBJ2-1, with D possibly matching TRBD2 (5 bases). The V and J ends lost 5 bases and 9 bases respectively, with 14 bases between them. Germline V gene lookup returns CDR1 SGHTA and CDR2 FQGNSA. The CDR3 loop spans 13 amino acids. The CDR3 loop reads CASSGLLRLEQFF. CDR3 nucleotide sequence: TGTGCCAGCAGCGGACTTCTTAGACTTGAGCAGTTCTTC.

This chain uses TRBV4-1 with TRBJ2-4, with TRBD1 as a possible D gene (7 bases). The CDR3 contains 17 residues. V lost 0 bases and J lost 6, with 18 bases in between. CDR1 MGHRA and CDR2 YSYEKL come from the germline V gene. The CDR3, as DNA: TGCGCCAGCAGCCAAGATAATTGGTCAGGGGGAGGAAACATTCAGTACTTC. Residues: CASSQDNWSGGGNIQYF.

V is TRBV11-2 and J is TRBJ2-5; TRBD2 matches 13 bases. The germline V gene has CDR1 SGHAT and CDR2 FQNNGV. The trim removed 3 bases at V and 5 bases at J, leaving 6 bases unmatched. This CDR3 has 16 residues. The CDR3 coding sequence is TGTGCCAGCAGCTTCCACGGACTAGCGGGAGCGGAGACCCAGTACTTC. Its translation: CASSFHGLAGAETQYF. The full variable domain, completed using reference TRBV11-2 and TRBJ2-5, is EAGVAQSPRYKIIEKRQSVAFWCNPISGHATLYWYQQILGQGPKLLIQFQNNGVVDDSQLPKDRFSAERLKGVDSTLKIQPAKLEDSAVYLCASSFHGLAGAETQYFGPGTRLLVL.

The chain joins TRBV4-2 to TRBJ2-3; 8 bases are a match to TRBD2. This CDR3 has 17 residues. Germline CDR1 is LGHNA and CDR2 is YNFKEQ. The trim removed 0 bases at V and 3 bases at J, leaving 8 bases unmatched. CDR3 bases: TGTGCCAGCAGCCAAGAGGAAGCGGGGGCTGGGACAGATACGCAGTATTTT. It specifies CASSQEEAGAGTDTQYF.

The gene calls are TRBV2 and TRBJ2-1; D is perhaps TRBD2 (5 bases). Trimming took off 7 bases at V and 3 bases at J, with 10 bases between the two ends. Germline V lookup: CDR1 SNHLY, CDR2 FYNNEI. This CDR3 has 13 amino acids. The CDR3 sequence is CASKDSYYNEQFF. The DNA of the CDR3 is TGTGCCAGCAAGGACTCGTACTACAATGAGCAGTTCTTC. The full variable domain, completed using reference TRBV2 and TRBJ2-1, is EPEVTQTPSHQVTQMGQEVILRCVPISNHLYFYWYRQILGQKVEFLVSFYNNEISEKSEIFDDQFSVERPDGSNFTLKIRSTKLEDSAMYFCASKDSYYNEQFFGPGTRLTVL.

This chain links TRBV18 with TRBJ2-5, with D possibly matching TRBD1 (6 bases). The CDR3 extends over 14 amino acids. Germline assignment: CDR1 KGHSH and CDR2 LQKENI. Trimming shortened V by 5 bases and J by 3 bases, and 13 bases separated the two germline ends. In nucleotides, the CDR3 is TGTGCCAGCTCAACCACGTGGACAGAAGAGACCCAGTACTTC. Encoded protein: CASSTTWTEETQYF.

This clone was observed a single time. The chain links TRBV7-8 to TRBJ2-5, with 11 bases identical to TRBD2. CDR3 length equals 20 residues. Germline CDR1 SGHVS, CDR2 FQNEAQ. The junction had 18 bases not matched to a gene; V was cut back by 5 bases and J by 1 base. The CDR3 nucleotides read TGTGCCAGCAGCCTGAATCCGTACTACCCTAGCGGGGGGATCCAAGAGACCCAGTACTTC. It is translated as CASSLNPYYPSGGIQETQYF.

The rearrangement uses TRBV12-5 and TRBJ2-1, with 12 bases aligning to TRBD2. Trimming cost V 4 bases and J 5 bases; bases outside gene matches: 0. Per the germline V gene, CDR1 is LGHNT and CDR2 is FRNRAP. This CDR3 contains 14 residues. The CDR3 nucleotides are TGTGCTAGTGGTTGGACTAGCGGGGACAATGAGCAGTTCTTC. Its translation: CASGWTSGDNEQFF.

The chain uses TRBV11-2 and TRBJ2-5, with 9 bases identical to TRBD2. After removal of 2 bases from V and 1 base from J, the junction contained 8 bases not matched to a gene. The V gene's germline CDR1 is SGHAT and CDR2 FQNNGV. This CDR3 is 17 amino acids long. As DNA, the CDR3 is TGTGCCAGCAGCTTACGGGCTAGCGGGACCACCCAAGAGACCCAGTACTTC. Encoded protein: CASSLRASGTTQETQYF.

V and J are TRBV5-4 and TRBJ1-2, with D possibly TRBD1 on 5 matching bases. The germline CDR1 and CDR2 sequences are SGHNT and YYREEE (reference sequence). Trimming stripped 4 bases from V and 3 bases from J, with 13 bases between. This CDR3 is 14 amino acids long. Here the CDR3 DNA reads TGTGCCAGCAGCACGACAGTATCCGACTATGGCTACACCTTC. Its protein product is CASSTTVSDYGYTF.

This chain uses TRBV27 with TRBJ1-1; TRBD1 matches 7 bases. Trimming took 3 bases from V and 0 from J; bases not matched to a gene: 1. CDR1 is MNHEY, CDR2 SMNVEV, per germline (reference sequence). CDR3 length: 14 residues. DNA of the CDR3: TGTGCCAGCAGTTTGACAGGGATGAACACTGAAGCTTTCTTT. Amino acids: CASSLTGMNTEAFF.

The sample holds one count of this clone. Other nucleotide sequences in the sample specify the same CDR3. The rearrangement links TRBV29-1 to TRBJ1-1; 11 bases match TRBD1. Germline CDR1 SQVTM, CDR2 ANQGSEA. V was pared by 7 bases and J by 4 bases, with 5 bases of the junction left unmatched. CDR3 size: 13 residues. CDR3 sequence: CSGGGTGGTEAFF. DNA of the CDR3: TGCAGCGGGGGTGGGACAGGGGGCACTGAAGCTTTCTTT.

This clone was detected only once. The chain couples TRBV6-1 to TRBJ1-3, with 10 bases fitting TRBD1. Looked up from germline, CDR1 is MNHNS and CDR2 is SASEGT. Trimming took 8 bases from V and 2 from J; bases not matched to a gene: 6. This CDR3 has 15 residues. CDR3 DNA: TGTGCCAGCGGAGGGACAGGGGAGGCTGGAAACACCATATATTTT. It specifies CASGGTGEAGNTIYF.

CDR3 protein: CASSLDRAFTGNTIYF. In nucleotides, the CDR3 is TGTGCCAGCAGCTTGGACAGGGCTTTTACTGGAAACACCATATATTTT. The V and J genes are TRBV7-2 and TRBJ1-3, with TRBD1 identical over 8 bases. Trimming took 3 bases from V and 2 from J; bases not matched to a gene: 6. The CDR3 covers 16 residues. CDR1 is SGHTA, CDR2 FQGNSA, per germline.

This clone was counted a single time. The V and J genes are TRBV18 and TRBJ1-1, with no clear D. In germline, CDR1 is KGHSH, CDR2 LQKENI. The CDR3 consists of 13 residues. The V end lost 2 bases, the J end lost 0 bases, and 4 bases lay between the germline ends. The CDR3 DNA reads TGTGCCAGCTCACCATCCATGAACACTGAAGCTTTCTTT. Translating it yields CASSPSMNTEAFF.

This clone showed up just a few times. The gene calls are TRBV10-3 and TRBJ2-5; 10 bases line up with TRBD2. The germline V gene encodes CDR1 ENHRY and CDR2 SYGVKD. The CDR3 totals 16 residues. V gave up 2 bases and J gave up 0 bases; unmatched junction bases: 3. CDR3 sequence (DNA): TGTGCCATCAGTGAGATTAGCGGGGGGAACCAAGAGACCCAGTACTTC. It yields the protein CAISEISGGNQETQYF.

The CDR3 spells CASRPPGDTEAFF. CDR3 bases: TGTGCCAGCAGACCCCCGGGCGACACTGAAGCTTTCTTT. V is TRBV14 and J is TRBJ1-1; no definite D call. Germline V gene data show CDR1 as SGHDN and CDR2 as FVKESK. V was shortened by 6 bases and J by 3 bases, with 11 bases between the two germline ends. The CDR3 loop spans 13 amino acids.

The chain links TRBV27 to TRBJ1-4; D is ambiguous. Per the germline V gene, CDR1 is MNHEY and CDR2 is SMNVEV (reference sequence). Trimming shortened V by 7 bases and J by 2 bases, and 17 bases separated the two germline ends. This CDR3 is 16 amino acids long. The CDR3 nucleotides are TGTGCCAGCAAAATCCGGACGGGAGGGACTAATGAAAAACTGTTTTTT. Translation: CASKIRTGGTNEKLFF. Full variable domain (missing parts from reference TRBV27 and TRBJ1-4): EAQVTQNPRYLITVTGKKLTVTCSQNMNHEYMSWYRQDPGLGLRQIYYSMNVEVTDKGDVPEGYKVSRKEKRNFPLILESPSPNQTSLYFCASKIRTGGTNEKLFFGSGTQLSVL.